A single sample is the source of the 4 T cell receptor beta chains below, sequenced in a study of CD8+ T cells in alopecia areata. RNA was isolated and reverse transcribed to cDNA, the sequencing template. Produced via immunoSEQ multiplex PCR; TCRdb's table is partial and in-frame only. The sample yields 150,000 to 200,000 clones, around 55% seen once. The sample comprised CD4+ T cells sorted from blood. All receptors come from a human donor in good health.

This clone is a singleton in its sample. V and J are TRBV15 and TRBJ1-1; D gene uncertain. Trimming stripped 0 bases from V and 4 bases from J, with 12 bases between. CDR3 size: 15 residues. The germline V gene has CDR1 LNHNV and CDR2 YYDKDF (reference sequence). The CDR3: CATSRDRIRITEAFF. The CDR3 DNA sequence: TGTGCCACCAGCAGAGATCGGATAAGGATCACTGAAGCTTTCTTT.

The rearrangement links TRBV7-6 to TRBJ2-1; tentative D call: TRBD1 (6 bases). Germline CDR1 SGHVS, CDR2 FNYEAQ. CDR3 length: 15 residues. Trimming took 3 bases from V and 5 from J, leaving 14 bases between them. CDR3 nucleotide sequence: TGTGCCAGCAGCTTTCAGACAGGACGTGACAATGAGCAGTTCTTC. It is translated as CASSFQTGRDNEQFF.

The chain recombines TRBV25-1 with TRBJ2-7; 8 bases are a match to TRBD2. This CDR3 is built from 14 residues. Unmatched junction bases numbered 7, after V lost 7 bases and J lost 2 bases. Germline CDR1 reads MGHDK; CDR2 reads SYGVNS. The CDR3 nucleotides are TGTGCCAGCACCCCAGCGGGAGTGGCCTACGAGCAGTACTTC. Protein: CASTPAGVAYEQYF.

The chain has TRBV18 and TRBJ2-3; possible D gene TRBD2, 5 bases. This CDR3 region has 16 residues. Germline-derived CDR1 and CDR2 are KGHSH and LQKENI. Trimming took 6 bases from V and 4 from J, leaving 20 bases between them. The CDR3 protein is CASSPSFGYGSDTQYF. CDR3 DNA sequence: TGTGCCAGCTCGCCTAGCTTCGGATATGGGTCAGATACGCAGTATTTT. Combining the CDR3 with reference TRBV18 and TRBJ2-3 gives the whole variable domain NAGVMQNPRHLVRRRGQEARLRCSPMKGHSHVYWYRQLPEEGLKFMVYLQKENIIDESGMPKERFSAEFPKEGPSILRIQQVVRGDSAAYFCASSPSFGYGSDTQYFGPGTRLTVL.